These T cell receptor beta chains were read from a single sample in a study of OX40 agonist ivuxolimab in advanced cancers. Only in-frame clones appear in the TCRdb table, and some are missing; sequencing was by immunoSEQ multiplex PCR. This sample yields roughly 120,000 clones, of which around 92% are seen a single time; 0.8% to 1% belongs to the top ten. Source: CD4+ or CD8+ T cells sorted from blood, taken in a trial of the OX40 agonist ivuxolimab. Receptor source: an adult with an advanced solid tumor such as melanoma, head and neck, liver or kidney cancer. The CDR3 runs from the conserved cysteine through the conserved F or W. The D gene is left open where the match is weak. Size is stated for part of the rows, as once, few or many counts, or as a class when the clone is expanded.

V: TRBV7-9
size: NA
D: NA
J: TRBJ2-1
DNA: TGTGCCAGCAGCTCTCCAGGAACGAATAGTGAGCAGTTCTTC
CDR3: CASSSPGTNSEQFF

V: TRBV19
size: NA
D: TRBD1
J: TRBJ1-5
DNA: TGTGCCAGTAGTACCCAGGGGGCCAGCGGGATTAGCAATCAGCCCCAGCATTTT
CDR3: CASSTQGASGISNQPQHF

V: TRBV2
size: NA
D: NA
J: TRBJ2-2
DNA: TGTGCCAGCAAACTGAACACCGGGGAGCTGTTTTTT
CDR3: CASKLNTGELFF

V: TRBV7-3
size: NA
D: NA
J: TRBJ2-3
DNA: TGTGCCAGCAGCGCCGTAGGGGGGCAAGATACGCAGTATTTT
CDR3: CASSAVGGQDTQYF

V: TRBV5-4
size: NA
D: TRBD2
J: TRBJ2-5
DNA: TGTGCCAGCAGCTCTTCCGGGACTAGCCATGAGACCCAGTACTTC
CDR3: CASSSSGTSHETQYF

V: TRBV6-6
size: NA
D: NA
J: TRBJ2-1
DNA: TGTGCCAGCAGTTACGAGTCTATGCGCTCCTACAATGAGCAGTTCTTC
CDR3: CASSYESMRSYNEQFF

V: TRBV5-4
size: NA
D: NA
J: TRBJ1-2
DNA: TGTGCCAGCAGCCCTCAGCTTGGGGGGGGGTATTATTATGGCTACACCTTC
CDR3: CASSPQLGGGYYYGYTF

V: TRBV6-5
size: once
D: TRBD1
J: TRBJ2-1
DNA: TGTGCCAGCAGAGCGGGACAGGGGACCTACAATGAGCAGTTCTTC
CDR3: CASRAGQGTYNEQFF

V: TRBV28
size: NA
D: NA
J: TRBJ2-7
DNA: TGTGCCAGCAGTCCCCCCGGGGGCCGCGAGCAGTACTTC
CDR3: CASSPPGGREQYF

V: TRBV10-2
size: NA
D: NA
J: TRBJ1-1
DNA: TGCGCCAGCGGAGGGTTGCAGGGAGCTATGAACACTGAAGCTTTCTTT
CDR3: CASGGLQGAMNTEAFF

V: TRBV27
size: NA
D: NA
J: TRBJ2-2
DNA: TGTGCCAGCAGTTTAATCACCGGGGAGCTGTTTTTT
CDR3: CASSLITGELFF

V: TRBV27
size: NA
D: NA
J: TRBJ2-3
DNA: TGTGCCAGCAGAGGAGCGGCTAGCACAGATACGCAGTATTTT
CDR3: CASRGAASTDTQYF

V: TRBV18
size: NA
D: TRBD2
J: TRBJ2-2
DNA: TGTGCCAGCTCACCAGGACTAGCAAACACCGGGGAGCTGTTTTTT
CDR3: CASSPGLANTGELFF

V: TRBV7-9
size: once
D: TRBD1
J: TRBJ1-5
DNA: TGTGCCAGCAGCTCCGGACAGGATGCGAATCAGCCCCAGCATTTT
CDR3: CASSSGQDANQPQHF

V: TRBV5-1
size: NA
D: TRBD1
J: TRBJ2-1
DNA: TGCGCCAGCAGCCAGGACAGGGGTAATGAGCAGTTCTTC
CDR3: CASSQDRGNEQFF

V: TRBV19
size: NA
D: TRBD2
J: TRBJ2-1
DNA: TGTGCCAGTAGTTACCGTTCCAGCGGGAGCTCCTACAATGAGCAGTTCTTC
CDR3: CASSYRSSGSSYNEQFF

V: TRBV28
size: NA
D: NA
J: TRBJ1-1
DNA: TGTGCCAGCAGTGAACAAAGACCGGAAGCTTTCTTT
CDR3: CASSEQRPEAFF

V: TRBV19
size: NA
D: NA
J: TRBJ1-1
DNA: TGTGCCAGTAGTATCCAGCTGGACACGATAAACACTGAAGCTTTCTTT
CDR3: CASSIQLDTINTEAFF

V: TRBV19
size: NA
D: NA
J: TRBJ2-7
DNA: TGTGCCAGTAGTCTACAGGGAAGAAGCTCCTACGAGCAGTACTTC
CDR3: CASSLQGRSSYEQYF

V: TRBV5-6
size: NA
D: NA
J: TRBJ1-1
DNA: TGTGCCAGCAGCTTGTGGCAGGGTGAAGCTTTCTTT
CDR3: CASSLWQGEAFF

V: TRBV5-6
size: NA
D: NA
J: TRBJ1-2
DNA: TGTGCCAGCAGCTTGGTTCGGTCCAAGGGGAAAGCTAACTATGGCTACACCTTC
CDR3: CASSLVRSKGKANYGYTF

V: TRBV14
size: NA
D: NA
J: TRBJ2-5
DNA: TGTGCCAGCAGCCAAGTCAACCAAGAGACCCAGTACTTC
CDR3: CASSQVNQETQYF

V: TRBV4-1
size: NA
D: NA
J: TRBJ2-7
DNA: TGCGCCAGCAGCCTCCAAAGAGGAGCGGAGGGGTTCTACGAGCAGTACTTC
CDR3: CASSLQRGAEGFYEQYF

V: TRBV2
size: NA
D: TRBD1
J: TRBJ1-1
DNA: TGTGCCAGCAGTGAATACAGGGGATTAGCTGAAGCTTTCTTT
CDR3: CASSEYRGLAEAFF

V: TRBV5-4
size: NA
D: TRBD1
J: TRBJ1-1
DNA: TGTGCCAGCAGCCTGTCCGGGACAGGGGTTTCTGAAGCTTTCTTT
CDR3: CASSLSGTGVSEAFF

V: TRBV6-1
size: NA
D: TRBD1
J: TRBJ1-3
DNA: TGTGCCAGCAGGCTTACAGGGGCTGGAAACACCATATATTTT
CDR3: CASRLTGAGNTIYF

V: TRBV19
size: NA
D: NA
J: TRBJ1-5
DNA: TGTGCCAGTAGTATCTCAGGGAATCAGCCCCAGCATTTT
CDR3: CASSISGNQPQHF

V: TRBV11-2
size: NA
D: NA
J: TRBJ2-3
DNA: TGTGCCAGCAGCTCTTGGACGGGAGAGGTCACAGATACGCAGTATTTT
CDR3: CASSSWTGEVTDTQYF

V: TRBV7-2
size: NA
D: TRBD2
J: TRBJ2-7
DNA: TGTGCCAGCAGCTTAGGCCCTAGCGGGTTCTCCTACGAGCAGTACTTC
CDR3: CASSLGPSGFSYEQYF

V: TRBV7-6
size: NA
D: NA
J: TRBJ2-3
DNA: TGTGCCAGCAGCGGAAAAGGGGGGGCATTGGCAGATACGCAGTATTTT
CDR3: CASSGKGGALADTQYF

V: TRBV7-8
size: NA
D: TRBD2
J: TRBJ2-1
DNA: TGTGCCAGCACAGGTCTAGCGGTCTACAATGAGCAGTTCTTC
CDR3: CASTGLAVYNEQFF

V: TRBV2
size: NA
D: NA
J: TRBJ2-7
DNA: TGTGCCAGTGGCCAGGACTACGAGCAGTACTTC
CDR3: CASGQDYEQYF